These 17 T cell receptor beta chains came from one sample sequenced in a study of T cell responses to AZD1222 COVID-19 vaccine. Data came from immunoSEQ multiplex PCR; TCRdb stores just in-frame clones and leaves some out. The repertoire holds around 84,000 clones, with 90% to 95% as singletons. This sample comprised peripheral blood, obtained on day 0 of MenACWY control vaccination. The receptors stem from an adult in good health.

The V gene is TRBV20-1, the J gene TRBJ2-4; TRBD2 is a possible D gene (6 bases). The ends were cut back, 3 bases at V and 3 bases at J, with 18 bases in the middle. The CDR3 runs 16 residues. Germline V CDR1 and CDR2: DFQATT, SNEGSKA (reference sequence). The DNA for the CDR3 is TGCAGTGCTAGTACCCCGGAGGGGACGGGCAAAAACATTCAGTACTTC. It is translated as CSASTPEGTGKNIQYF.

This chain connects TRBV28 to TRBJ2-7, with 10 bases aligning to TRBD2. The V segment lost 5 bases and the J segment 5 bases; nucleotides outside the gene matches: 12. This CDR3 has 16 amino acids. The V gene's germline CDR1 is MDHEN and CDR2 SYDVKM. The CDR3 sequence: CASSTPSSGRVNEQYF. The CDR3 nucleotides are TGTGCCAGCAGTACCCCTTCGAGCGGGAGGGTGAACGAGCAGTACTTC.

This clone appeared once. The chain links TRBV11-2 to TRBJ2-7, with 7 bases lining up with TRBD1. Trimming took 5 bases from V and 0 from J; bases not matched to a gene: 4. This CDR3 is built from 14 residues. The germline V gene encodes CDR1 SGHAT and CDR2 FQNNGV. In DNA, the CDR3 is TGTGCCAGCAGCCCGACAGGGACCTCCTACGAGCAGTACTTC. Its translation is CASSPTGTSYEQYF.

The chain is built from TRBV6-5 and TRBJ1-5, with D unresolved. Deletions cut 6 bases from V and 1 base from J, with 7 bases between. This CDR3 has 13 residues. The germline V gene encodes CDR1 MNHEY and CDR2 SVGAGI. In DNA form, the CDR3 reads TGTGCCAGCAGCCCAGCAAGCAATCAGCCCCAGCATTTT. Translated: CASSPASNQPQHF.

The chain combines TRBV29-1 with TRBJ2-2; the D gene is possibly TRBD2 (6 bases). Germline V CDR1 and CDR2: SQVTM, ANQGSEA. V was cut by 8 bases and J by 0 bases, with 16 bases left in between. The CDR3 is 15 residues long. The CDR3 sequence: CSISISGANTGELFF. CDR3 coding DNA: TGCAGCATCTCGATTAGCGGAGCGAACACCGGGGAGCTGTTTTTT.

A single count supports this clone. The chain recombines TRBV19 with TRBJ2-3, with a tentative D call TRBD1 (6 bases). The CDR3 is 14 residues long. V lost 6 bases to trimming and J lost 0 bases, with 10 bases between them. Looked up from germline, CDR1 is LNHDA and CDR2 is SQIVND (reference sequence). The CDR3, as DNA: TGTGCCAGTAGCAATCAGGGGAGCACAGATACGCAGTATTTT. Protein: CASSNQGSTDTQYF.

This clone has only one observation. V gene TRBV23-1 combines with J gene TRBJ2-5, with a weak D call TRBD2 (6 bases). TRBV23-1 is an open reading frame, and its role is uncertain. The germline V and J ends were trimmed by 3 bases and 6 bases, with 8 bases remaining between them. This CDR3 spans 12 amino acids. CDR3 nucleotide sequence: TGCGCCAGCAGTCATCGGGGGAAGACCCAGTACTTC. Encoded protein: CASSHRGKTQYF.

The J gene is TRBJ1-1, the V gene TRBV19, with TRBD1 as a possible D gene (5 bases). The V gene's germline CDR1 is LNHDA and CDR2 SQIVND (reference sequence). V lost 5 bases and J lost 1, with 11 bases in between. This CDR3 spans 14 amino acids. The CDR3 DNA is TGTGCCAGTAGTCAGGGACCCTCGAACACTGAAGCTTTCTTT. The encoded protein is CASSQGPSNTEAFF.

The chain joins TRBV4-1 to TRBJ2-7, with TRBD1 matching over 8 bases. The CDR3 runs 14 residues. The trim removed 3 bases at V and 4 bases at J, leaving 5 bases unmatched. Germline V gene lookup returns CDR1 MGHRA and CDR2 YSYEKL. DNA for the CDR3: TGCGCCAGCAGCCATGAGGACAGGGCTTACGAGCAGTACTTC. Translated: CASSHEDRAYEQYF.

This sequence joins TRBV18 and TRBJ1-5, with a weak D call TRBD1 (6 bases). The CDR3 runs to 14 residues. Germline CDR1 reads KGHSH; CDR2 reads LQKENI. Trimming left V 3 bases short and J 4 bases short, with 10 bases between. The CDR3 nucleotides are TGTGCCAGCTCACCGGACAGTGCGAATCAGCCCCAGCATTTT. Protein product: CASSPDSANQPQHF. The full variable domain, its missing parts supplied by reference TRBV18 and TRBJ1-5, is NAGVMQNPRHLVRRRGQEARLRCSPMKGHSHVYWYRQLPEEGLKFMVYLQKENIIDESGMPKERFSAEFPKEGPSILRIQQVVRGDSAAYFCASSPDSANQPQHFGDGTRLSIL.

This clone was observed a handful of times. The J gene is TRBJ2-7, the V gene TRBV6-5; D gene unclear. The CDR3 spans 15 residues. Trimming shortened V by 4 bases and J by 3 bases, and 16 bases separated the two germline ends. Germline CDR1 and CDR2: MNHEY and SVGAGI. CDR3 region: CASSSVGRASYEQYF. In nucleotides, the CDR3 is TGTGCCAGCAGTTCCGTGGGCAGAGCGAGCTACGAGCAGTACTTC.

The V call is TRBV19, the J call TRBJ2-4, with D perhaps matching TRBD1 (6 bases). Germline CDR1 and CDR2: LNHDA and SQIVND (reference sequence). Trimming left V 4 bases short and J 0 bases short, with 10 bases between. CDR3 length equals 15 residues. As DNA, the CDR3 is TGTGCCAGTAGTAGACAGGAGTTAGCCAAAAACATTCAGTACTTC. Amino acids: CASSRQELAKNIQYF.

The chain recombines TRBV10-3 with TRBJ2-1, with TRBD2 matching 8 bases. From germline, CDR1 is ENHRY and CDR2 SYGVKD. The J segment lost 7 bases and the V segment lost 4 bases, leaving 6 bases of the junction unmatched. The CDR3 has 14 amino acids. The CDR3, as DNA: TGTGCCATCAGTGGAGCGGGAGCAGAAAATGAGCAGTTCTTC. It yields the protein CAISGAGAENEQFF.

This clone was seen a single time. The chain links TRBV19 to TRBJ1-1; D call uncertain. Trimming cost V 3 bases and J 1 base, with 12 bases left between them. Germline V gene data show CDR1 as LNHDA and CDR2 as SQIVND (reference sequence). The CDR3 runs to 15 residues. CDR3 in DNA: TGTGCCAGTAGTATTACAGCAAACTCGAACACTGAAGCTTTCTTT. Translation: CASSITANSNTEAFF. Drawing the rest from reference TRBV19 and TRBJ1-1, the complete variable domain is DGGITQSPKYLFRKEGQNVTLSCEQNLNHDAMYWYRQDPGQGLRLIYYSQIVNDFQKGDIAEGYSVSREKKESFPLTVTSAQKNPTAFYLCASSITANSNTEAFFGQGTRLTVV.

This clone was observed a few times. This chain uses TRBV5-1 with TRBJ2-3, with D possibly matching TRBD1 (6 bases). In germline, CDR1 is SGHRS, CDR2 YFSETQ. Trimming stripped 4 bases from V and 4 bases from J, with 13 bases between. This CDR3 is built from 14 residues. The CDR3 DNA follows: TGCGCCAGCAGCAGACAGGAGAATGCAGATACGCAGTATTTT. This encodes CASSRQENADTQYF.

The chain uses TRBV18 and TRBJ2-4; D might be TRBD1 or TRBD2, each matching 5 bases. Per the germline V gene, CDR1 is KGHSH and CDR2 is LQKENI. CDR3 length equals 14 residues. Trimming shortened V by 6 bases and J by 5 bases, and 14 bases separated the two germline ends. The CDR3 region is CASSQRGPENIQYF. CDR3 in DNA: TGTGCCAGCTCTCAAAGGGGACCCGAAAACATTCAGTACTTC.

This chain links TRBV6-2 or TRBV6-3 with TRBJ2-7, with 9 bases identical to TRBD2. The germline gives CDR1 MNHEY, CDR2 SVGEGT. This CDR3 has 19 amino acids. V lost 0 bases to trimming and J lost 2 bases; unmatched junction nucleotides: 14. CDR3 sequence: CASSYSIPPRLAGTYEQYF. CDR3 bases: TGTGCCAGCAGTTACTCGATCCCCCCTCGGCTAGCGGGAACCTACGAGCAGTACTTC.